These 7 T cell receptor beta chains were all obtained from the same sample, sequenced in a study of T-cell reconstitution after alpha-beta-depleted transplantation in children. Unique molecular identifiers were incorporated into the prepared TCRbeta library. TCRdb re-derived calls from the PCR reads in MiXCR, one entry per CDR3 protein. The sample holds some 840,000 distinct CDR3 sequences; 15% to 20% are singletons and the top ten take about 5%. Here the sequenced sample was PBMCs, mostly from graft donor cells, taken 360 days after TCRalphabeta/CD19-depleted stem cell transplant. The source is a male patient younger than 18 who had a stem cell transplant for acute lymphoblastic leukemia, so the T cells may come from the graft donor.

V and J are TRBV6-1 and TRBJ1-1, with 7 bases aligning to TRBD1. J was trimmed by 4 bases and V by 2 bases; bases with no gene match: 7. The CDR3 extends over 15 amino acids. The germline V gene encodes CDR1 MNHNS and CDR2 SASEGT. CDR3 region: CASSEIEDRSTEAFF. The CDR3 DNA sequence: TGTGCCAGCAGTGAAATTGAGGACAGGAGCACTGAAGCTTTCTTT.

This clonotype was recorded a few times. This chain uses TRBV7-9 with TRBJ2-7; D unresolved. The CDR3 spans 12 residues. Germline V gives CDR1 SEHNR, CDR2 FQNEAQ (reference sequence). V gave up 6 bases and J gave up 2 bases, with 8 bases separating them. The CDR3 spells CASRNTPYEQYF. CDR3 coding DNA: TGTGCCAGCAGAAACACCCCCTACGAGCAGTACTTC.

This clonotype has only a few counts. The chain links TRBV5-1 to TRBJ1-1; 8 positions agree with TRBD1. Per germline, CDR1 SGHRS and CDR2 YFSETQ. There are 15 residues in the CDR3. The trim removed 3 bases at V and 0 bases at J, leaving 4 bases unmatched. CDR3 sequence reads: CASSSMDRVNTEAFF. The CDR3, as DNA: TGCGCCAGCAGCTCGATGGACAGGGTGAACACTGAAGCTTTCTTT. Combining the CDR3 with reference TRBV5-1 and TRBJ1-1 gives the whole variable domain KAGVTQTPRYLIKTRGQQVTLSCSPISGHRSVSWYQQTPGQGLQFLFEYFSETQRNKGNFPGRFSGRQFSNSRSEMNVSTLELGDSALYLCASSSMDRVNTEAFFGQGTRLTVV.

The V call is TRBV4-1, the J call TRBJ1-1; weak D call: TRBD1 (6 bases). Trimming cost V 4 bases and J 2 bases, with 14 bases left between them. Germline loops: CDR1 MGHRA, CDR2 YSYEKL. This CDR3 comprises 15 residues. The CDR3 is CASSPYTGLNTEAFF. The CDR3 nucleotides are TGCGCCAGCAGCCCCTATACAGGGCTAAACACTGAAGCTTTCTTT.

V gene TRBV5-1 combines with J gene TRBJ2-1; TRBD2 matches 7 bases. V gave up 2 bases and J gave up 0 bases; unmatched junction bases: 14. The germline V gene has CDR1 SGHRS and CDR2 YFSETQ. The CDR3 runs to 19 residues. In DNA form, the CDR3 reads TGCGCCAGCAGCTTTATAGCGGGCAGCCCTATCAGCTCCTACAATGAGCAGTTCTTC. Its translation is CASSFIAGSPISSYNEQFF.

This clonotype occurred once. CDR3 loop: CASSYDWGPYNEQFF. DNA for the CDR3: TGTGCCAGCAGTTACGATTGGGGGCCCTACAATGAGCAGTTCTTC. V usage is TRBV6-5 and J usage is TRBJ2-1; D perhaps matches TRBD1 (6 bases). The CDR3 contains 15 residues. The V end was cut by 2 bases, the J end by 2 bases, with 10 bases between. Germline V gives CDR1 MNHEY, CDR2 SVGAGI.

The rearrangement joins TRBV6-2 or TRBV6-3 to TRBJ2-5; D may be TRBD2 (6 bases). CDR3 size: 15 residues. V was pared by 5 bases and J by 0 bases, with 13 bases between. CDR1 is MNHEY, CDR2 SVGEGT, per germline. The CDR3: CASSSVKRDQETQYF. CDR3 DNA: TGTGCCAGCAGTAGCGTCAAGCGGGACCAAGAGACCCAGTACTTC.